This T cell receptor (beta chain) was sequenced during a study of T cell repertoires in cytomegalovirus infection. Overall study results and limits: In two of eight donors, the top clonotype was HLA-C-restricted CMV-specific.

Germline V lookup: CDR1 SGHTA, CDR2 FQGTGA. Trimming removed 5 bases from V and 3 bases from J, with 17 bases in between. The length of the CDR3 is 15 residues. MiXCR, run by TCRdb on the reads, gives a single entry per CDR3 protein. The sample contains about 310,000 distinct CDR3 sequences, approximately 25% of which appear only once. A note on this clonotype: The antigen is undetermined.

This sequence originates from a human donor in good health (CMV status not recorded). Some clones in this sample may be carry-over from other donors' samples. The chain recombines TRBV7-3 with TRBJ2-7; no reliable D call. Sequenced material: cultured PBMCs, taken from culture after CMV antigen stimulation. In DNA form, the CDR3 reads TGTGCCAGCAGCCCCGACCCGTCCCCGGTCTACGAGCAGTACTTC. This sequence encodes CASSPDPSPVYEQYF.